A selection of T cell receptor beta chains follows, all from one sample in a study of cytomegalovirus exposure and HLA in healthy donors. TCRdb's table, derived via immunoSEQ multiplex PCR, lists solely in-frame clones and lacks some. Among 110,000 to 150,000 clones, roughly 70% were seen once, and the ten largest hold 3.5% to 5%. The specimen sequenced was PBMCs. The receptor source for this set is a man aged 60-69 years in good health and CMV-seronegative. The CDR3 runs from the conserved cysteine through the conserved F or W. The D gene is left open where the match is weak. Expanded clones get a size class; other rows say once, few or many, or leave the size out.

V gene	clone size	J gene	D gene	CDR3 protein	CDR3 DNA
TRBV2	once	TRBJ2-3	TRBD1	CASSRDSSTDTQYF	TGTGCCAGCAGCCGGGACAGTAGCACAGATACGCAGTATTTT
TRBV28	-	TRBJ2-3	TRBD2	CASSSLAGGNTDTQYF	TGTGCCAGCAGTTCTCTTGCGGGAGGTAACACAGATACGCAGTATTTT
TRBV7-9	-	TRBJ2-7	TRBD1	CASSSRDRWNEQYF	TGTGCCAGCAGCTCCCGGGACAGGTGGAACGAGCAGTACTTC
TRBV6-6	-	TRBJ1-5	-	CASSLTGFGQPQHF	TGTGCCAGCAGCCTCACGGGTTTCGGGCAGCCCCAGCATTTT
TRBV7-9	-	TRBJ2-7	TRBD2	CSSSLVSGRIGEQYF	TGTTCCAGCAGCTTAGTCAGCGGGAGGATTGGCGAGCAGTACTTC
TRBV6-5	-	TRBJ2-7	TRBD1	CASSRTGGEQYF	TGTGCCAGCAGTCGGACAGGGGGCGAGCAGTACTTC
TRBV7-3	few	TRBJ1-1	-	CASSTQGSKTEAFF	TGTGCCAGCAGCACCCAGGGTTCCAAGACTGAAGCTTTCTTT
TRBV5-1	-	TRBJ1-2	-	CASSVNSNYGYTF	TGCGCCAGCAGCGTTAATAGTAACTATGGCTACACCTTC
TRBV5-4	-	TRBJ2-3	TRBD2	CASSLGGWRSGSWTDTQYF	TGTGCCAGCAGCTTGGGGGGTTGGAGGAGCGGGAGCTGGACAGATACGCAGTATTTT
TRBV5-1	-	TRBJ2-3	-	CASSFTSSTDTQYF	TGCGCCAGCAGTTTTACTTCTAGCACAGATACGCAGTATTTT
TRBV7-9	-	TRBJ2-7	TRBD1	CASIKGGSSYEQYF	TGTGCCAGCATTAAAGGGGGCTCCTCCTACGAGCAGTACTTC
TRBV6-5	-	TRBJ2-7	TRBD1	CASSPDRGYEQYF	TGTGCCAGCAGTCCAGACAGGGGGTACGAGCAGTACTTC
TRBV30	-	TRBJ2-7	TRBD2	CAWSVLGLAGREQYF	TGTGCCTGGAGTGTACTGGGACTAGCGGGCCGCGAGCAGTACTTC
TRBV19	-	TRBJ2-3	TRBD2	CASKLAGDNTDTQYF	TGTGCCAGTAAGCTAGCGGGAGACAACACAGATACGCAGTATTTT
TRBV6-1	-	TRBJ1-1	-	CASSEALADTEAFF	TGTGCCAGCAGTGAAGCTCTGGCGGACACTGAAGCTTTCTTT
TRBV27	-	TRBJ2-7	-	CASSSKRDFQYEQYF	TGTGCCAGCAGTTCAAAACGGGACTTCCAATACGAGCAGTACTTC
TRBV2	-	TRBJ2-7	TRBD2	CASSGGRVHEQYF	TGTGCCAGCAGCGGCGGGAGGGTCCACGAGCAGTACTTC
TRBV29-1	-	TRBJ2-5	TRBD2	CSGSGRAEETQYF	TGCAGCGGTAGCGGGAGGGCCGAGGAGACCCAGTACTTC
TRBV5-1	-	TRBJ2-7	TRBD1	CASSLARPGQGYEQYF	TGCGCCAGCAGCTTGGCGCGCCCGGGACAGGGATACGAGCAGTACTTC
TRBV9	few	TRBJ2-5	-	CASSVGTEETQYF	TGTGCCAGCAGCGTAGGGACAGAAGAGACCCAGTACTTC
TRBV6-1	few	TRBJ2-7	-	CASSKESSYEQYF	TGTGCCAGCAGCAAAGAGAGCTCCTACGAGCAGTACTTC
TRBV5-4	-	TRBJ2-2	TRBD2	CASSSTSGRAIGELFF	TGTGCCAGCAGCTCAACTAGCGGGAGGGCCATCGGGGAGCTGTTTTTT
TRBV6-5	-	TRBJ1-2	TRBD1	CASSYLTGKYGYTF	TGTGCCAGCAGTTACTTGACAGGGAAATATGGCTACACCTTC
TRBV27	-	TRBJ2-6	-	CASSLQIGVGANVLTF	TGTGCCAGCAGTTTACAAATCGGGGTTGGGGCCAACGTCCTGACTTTC
TRBV6-5	-	TRBJ2-1	TRBD2	CASSGRGSGRNEQFF	TGTGCCAGCAGTGGTCGGGGTAGCGGGAGAAATGAGCAGTTCTTC
TRBV7-9	-	TRBJ1-2	-	CASSPDSYGYTF	TGTGCCAGCAGCCCAGACAGCTATGGCTACACCTTC
TRBV19	-	TRBJ2-2	-	CATSSTGELFF	TGTGCCACCTCTAGCACCGGGGAGCTGTTTTTT
TRBV19	-	TRBJ1-5	-	CASSLQGIPYSNQPQHF	TGTGCCAGTAGTCTCCAGGGAATCCCTTATAGCAATCAGCCCCAGCATTTT
TRBV30	once	TRBJ2-1	-	CAWSRGYNEQFF	TGTGCCTGGAGTCGCGGTTACAATGAGCAGTTCTTC
TRBV10-2	-	TRBJ2-3	TRBD2	CASSLTSGTQDTQYF	TGCGCCAGCAGTCTGACTAGCGGGACCCAAGATACGCAGTATTTT
TRBV6-5	-	TRBJ1-6	-	CASSYAETGTNSPLHF	TGTGCCAGCAGTTACGCGGAAACAGGGACTAATTCACCCCTCCACTTT
TRBV11-2	-	TRBJ2-6	-	CASSILSGANVLTF	TGTGCCAGCAGCATCCTTTCTGGGGCCAACGTCCTGACTTTC
TRBV6-6	-	TRBJ2-3	TRBD2	CASSYSRERADTQYF	TGTGCCAGCAGTTACTCGCGGGAGCGTGCAGATACGCAGTATTTT
TRBV29-1	few	TRBJ2-1	TRBD1	CSVGQEYNEQFF	TGCAGCGTCGGACAGGAGTACAATGAGCAGTTCTTC
TRBV19	-	TRBJ2-1	TRBD1	CASSIVFGQGSYNEQFF	TGTGCCAGTAGTATCGTCTTCGGACAGGGTTCCTACAATGAGCAGTTCTTC
TRBV4-1	few	TRBJ2-3	TRBD2	CASSTRTSGIGRGQYF	TGCGCCAGCAGTACTCGGACTAGCGGTATAGGGAGGGGGCAGTATTTT
TRBV6-5	-	TRBJ2-1	-	CASSYHRERVDNEQFF	TGTGCCAGCAGTTACCATCGGGAGAGGGTCGACAATGAGCAGTTCTTC
TRBV7-2	-	TRBJ1-3	-	CASSLATVSGNTIYF	TGTGCCAGCAGCTTAGCGACAGTCTCTGGAAACACCATATATTTT
TRBV28	-	TRBJ1-1	-	CASSTGITEAFF	TGTGCCAGCAGTACAGGGATTACTGAAGCTTTCTTT
TRBV13	-	TRBJ2-2	TRBD2	CASSILTSGVTGELFF	TGTGCCAGCAGCATTCTGACTAGCGGGGTCACCGGGGAGCTGTTTTTT
TRBV9	-	TRBJ2-7	-	CASSVARTERDYEQYF	TGTGCCAGCAGCGTAGCCAGGACAGAAAGGGACTACGAGCAGTACTTC
TRBV29-1	-	TRBJ2-7	TRBD1	CSVGETGMNYEQYF	TGCAGCGTTGGAGAGACAGGGATGAACTACGAGCAGTACTTC
TRBV7-3	-	TRBJ1-2	-	CASSLEPRYGYTF	TGTGCCAGCAGCTTAGAACCGCGCTATGGCTACACCTTC
TRBV6-6	few	TRBJ2-1	TRBD2	CASSPSGTRGGNEQFF	TGTGCCAGCAGTCCCTCGGGGACTAGAGGGGGCAATGAGCAGTTCTTC
TRBV5-1	-	TRBJ2-7	-	CASSLGRGGEQYF	TGCGCCAGCAGCTTGGGCCGGGGAGGCGAGCAGTACTTC
TRBV7-2	-	TRBJ1-5	TRBD1	CASSWDRVQPQHF	TGTGCCAGCAGCTGGGACAGGGTTCAGCCCCAGCATTTT
TRBV9	-	TRBJ2-1	TRBD2	CASSTLAGGPVDEQFF	TGTGCCAGCAGCACTCTAGCGGGAGGGCCGGTCGATGAGCAGTTCTTC
TRBV4-1	-	TRBJ2-7	TRBD1	CASSGTGGSHSYEQYF	TGCGCCAGCAGCGGCACAGGGGGCTCTCACTCCTACGAGCAGTACTTC
TRBV5-6	-	TRBJ2-5	TRBD1	CASSFGQGVETQYF	TGTGCCAGCAGCTTTGGACAGGGCGTAGAGACCCAGTACTTC
TRBV6-1	-	TRBJ2-3	TRBD2	CASNGLAGAGDTQYF	TGTGCCAGCAACGGACTAGCGGGAGCAGGAGATACGCAGTATTTT
TRBV28	-	TRBJ2-7	-	CASSTGLDYEQYF	TGTGCCAGCAGTACTGGACTGGACTACGAGCAGTACTTC
TRBV28	few	TRBJ2-1	-	CASWSSYNDEQFF	TGTGCCAGCTGGTCTAGCTACAACGATGAGCAGTTCTTC
TRBV7-2	-	TRBJ2-5	-	CASSIGGGGGETQYF	TGTGCCAGCAGCATCGGAGGCGGTGGTGGGGAGACCCAGTACTTC
TRBV5-6	once	TRBJ2-3	TRBD2	CASSLRLLAGGFTDTQYF	TGTGCCAGCAGCTTGCGGCTACTAGCGGGTGGTTTCACAGATACGCAGTATTTT
TRBV7-3	-	TRBJ1-3	TRBD1	CASSLTSGGTGNTIYF	TGTGCCAGCAGCTTAACGTCAGGGGGCACTGGAAACACCATATATTTT